This T cell receptor beta chain was sequenced during a study of T cell responses to AZD1222 COVID-19 vaccine. Overall study results and limits: Mapped onto spike, vaccine-associated CD4 TCRs spanned it and were dominant at 160-218 and 743-854. The repertoires were collected only after the peak T cell response. The donor group comprised mostly white British people and more females; the analysis possibly underestimated clonal diversity. Unmutated regions of variants are reportedly targeted by nearly half of spike-specific TCRs.

The V end was cut by 5 bases, the J end by 0 bases, with 11 bases between. The germline gives CDR1 LGHDT, CDR2 YNNKEL (reference sequence). CDR3 length: 15 residues. The table came from immunoSEQ multiplex PCR; TCRdb's copy has only in-frame clones and leaves some out. The sample lists about 120,000 clones; around 89% were seen once. Concerning this clone itself: Its antigen remains unidentified.

The material was peripheral blood, obtained on day 0 of AZD1222 vaccination. The receptor comes from an adult in good health. The chain combines TRBV3-1 (or the pseudogene TRBV3-2) with TRBJ1-3; D is perhaps TRBD1 (6 bases). CDR3 residues: CASSATGNSGNTIYF. The DNA for the CDR3 is TGTGCCAGCAGCGCGACAGGAAACTCTGGAAACACCATATATTTT.